The rows below give T cell receptor beta chains drawn from one sample of a study of patients and donors after allogeneic stem cell transplantation. TCRdb reprocessed the RT-PCR reads with MiXCR, giving one entry per CDR3 protein. This sample has roughly 940,000 distinct CDR3 sequences, with 18% found just once. The sample taken for sequencing was blood, either unsorted or a sorted T cell fraction (not recorded which). The receptors here all came from a human donor who was either an allogeneic HSCT recipient or a stem cell or donor lymphocyte infusion donor (not recorded which). It is not recorded whose cells these are; they may come from a transplant donor. Each CDR3 is given without its conserved first and last residue.

>TRBJ2-5|TRBV6-1
ASSRRTGETQY
>TRBJ2-3|TRBV12-3/TRBV12-4
ASRDRLKTSTDTQY
>TRBJ2-6|TRBV9
ASSVQNSGANVLT
>TRBJ1-2|TRBV5-1
ASSLYGGAYGYT
>TRBJ2-3|TRBV5-1
ASSPEPSGSTDTQY
>TRBJ2-1|TRBV6-5
ASSYSMAPEGEQF
>TRBJ2-5|TRBV20-1
SASTSGRAETQY
>TRBJ2-7|TRBV4-1
ASSQDWLVAGTYEQY
>TRBJ1-1|TRBV29-1
SGYRRGINTEAF
>TRBJ2-1|TRBV20-1
SAREWSSGRNEQF
>TRBJ1-5|TRBV2
ASSEATGFYQPQH
>TRBJ2-2|TRBV3-1
ASSNKGREAGELF
>TRBJ2-1|TRBV24-1
ATSDTSTSNEQF
>TRBJ2-4|TRBV29-1
SVGLGPAKNIQY
>TRBJ2-7|TRBV9
ASSVQGRDEQY
>TRBJ1-2|TRBV7-9
ASSSGVIDYGYT
>TRBJ2-5|TRBV3-1
ASSQDRVSAGEETQY
>TRBJ2-3|TRBV19
ASSPLSGRADTQY
>TRBJ2-5|TRBV12-5
ASGFLEGETQY
>TRBJ1-3|TRBV27
ASGQGGGNTIY
>TRBJ1-1|TRBV30
AWSSDRGYTEAF
>TRBJ1-2|TRBV4-1
ASSQVKGGYGYT
>TRBJ2-3|TRBV7-2
ASSARAGYTDTQY
>TRBJ1-2|TRBV5-1
ASSLGGQGTGGYT
>TRBJ2-7|TRBV7-9
ASSWGQGEQY
>TRBJ2-5|TRBV5-5
ASSRGTNQETQY
>TRBJ2-3|TRBV20-1
SALSAPGDTQY
>TRBJ1-4|TRBV4-1
ASSQGGLEKLF
>TRBJ2-7|TRBV4-2
ASSQDGTTGEQY
>TRBJ2-3|TRBV9
ASSVGREGTDTQY
>TRBJ1-5|TRBV6-1
ASSEQISNQPQH
>TRBJ1-6|TRBV12-3/TRBV12-4
ASSLAGSFNSPLH
>TRBJ1-1|TRBV5-1
ASSLRGELYTEAF
>TRBJ2-3|TRBV9
ASSVGQGRTNPSTDTQY